The 25 T cell receptor beta chains below come from one sample, sequenced in a study of tumor-infiltrating lymphocytes in primary liver carcinoma (dated 2017 in TCRdb). The run used an Illumina HiSeq 2500. TCRbeta-specific cDNA was reverse-transcribed from about 520 ng total RNA using a constant-region primer and ProtoScript II reverse transcriptase. The TCRbeta libraries were prepared through three rounds of nested multiplex PCR following a slightly modified ARM-PCR procedure. Each of the first two PCR rounds ran for around 10 cycles using multiplex TRBV1-TRBV30 forward primers together with a Cbeta reverse primer. TCRdb reprocessed the public reads (quality trimming at Q25 with fastp, clone calling with MiXCR) and kept in-frame beta chains. A single entry per CDR3 protein holds the most common genes and DNA from its merged rows. The sample data list about 190,000 distinct CDR3 sequences, and about 85% of these were observed just once. Less than 20% of the sample is taken by the ten largest.

Without any cell sorting, total RNA and DNA were extracted together from 20-30 mg of bulk tissue using the AllPrep DNA/RNA mini kit. The sequenced material came from tumor tissue from primary liver carcinoma. These receptors were obtained from a man aged 40-55 years with primary liver carcinoma and hepatitis B virus infection.

Concerning this clonotype: A much larger clone lies a single base off, so this may be a read error. The chain carries TRBV5-1 and TRBJ2-5; TRBD1 aligns across 12 bases. The germline gives CDR1 SGHRS, CDR2 YFSETQ. CDR3 length: 17 amino acids. The CDR3 DNA sequence: TGCACCAGCAGCTTGGGACGGGACAGGGGGCATAGAGAGACCCAGTACTTC. Translation: CTSSLGRDRGHRETQYF. The full variable domain, completed using reference TRBV5-1 and TRBJ2-5, is KAGVTQTPRYLIKTRGQQVTLSCSPISGHRSVSWYQQTPGQGLQFLFEYFSETQRNKGNFPGRFSGRQFSNSRSEMNVSTLELGDSALYLCTSSLGRDRGHRETQYFGPGTRLLVL.

This clonotype has at least ten counts. The chain uses TRBV28 and TRBJ1-2; 9 nucleotides agree with TRBD1. V shed 6 bases and J 8 bases; nucleotides not matched to a gene: 7. The CDR3 loop spans 13 amino acids. The germline gives CDR1 MDHEN, CDR2 SYDVKM. CDR3 amino acids: CASSRQGVEGYTF. The CDR3 nucleotides are TGTGCCAGCAGCCGACAGGGGGTAGAGGGCTACACCTTC.

As for this clonotype: Since the CDR3 does not end with the conserved phenylalanine or tryptophan, this likely comes from a read error. The chain carries TRBV11-2 and TRBJ2-7, with D tentatively TRBD2 (6 bases). V lost 2 bases, J lost 5 bases, and 16 bases lay in between. Germline loops: CDR1 SGHAT, CDR2 FQNNGV. The CDR3 length is 15 residues. In DNA, the CDR3 is TGTGCCAGCAGCTTACAATGGACGGGGGAAAACGAGCAGTACTTA. Its translation: CASSLQWTGENEQYL.

On this clonotype itself: The junction differs from germline at one of its ends, possibly a read error. The gene calls are TRBV11-2 and TRBJ2-1, with a tentative D call TRBD1 (6 bases). This CDR3 has 14 residues. Germline V gene data show CDR1 as SGHAT and CDR2 as FQNNGV. As DNA, the CDR3 is TGTGGCAGCAGCTTAGGGGGTTTGAATAATGAGCAGTTCTTC. Its translation: CGSSLGGLNNEQFF.

The rearrangement links TRBV12-3 or TRBV12-4 to TRBJ1-5; no clear D gene. This CDR3 has 15 residues. The germline V and J ends were trimmed by 7 bases and 8 bases, with 21 bases remaining between them. CDR3 coding DNA: TGTGCCAGCACGCTGGGCACCGCAATAGATAAGCCCCAGCATTTT. Its protein product is CASTLGTAIDKPQHF.

In this sample, this clonotype turned up once. Without the conserved terminal phenylalanine or tryptophan, this CDR3 likely stems from a read error. The chain employs TRBV29-1 and TRBJ1-2; D unclear. The CDR3 is 12 amino acids. CDR1 is SQVTM, CDR2 ANQGSEA, per germline. The CDR3 nucleotides are TGCAGTGGACGAGGATTGAACTATGGCTACACCGTC. This gives the protein CSGRGLNYGYTV.

In regard to this clonotype: Sequence at one end of the junction differs from germline and may be a read error. CDR3 residues: CASSSGGSSIGVRTNTQYF. Here the CDR3 DNA reads TGTGCTAGCAGCTCTGGGGGAAGCTCTATTGGAGTCCGCACAAATACCCAGTATTTT. The chain combines TRBV11-1 with TRBJ2-3, with D perhaps TRBD1 or TRBD2 (5 bases each). CDR3 size: 19 residues. Germline CDR1 reads SGHAT; CDR2 reads FQDESV (reference sequence).

In regard to this clonotype: The junction departs from the called germline gene at one end, perhaps through a read error. The rearrangement joins TRBV11-1 to TRBJ2-1; 9 nucleotides line up with TRBD2. Germline V gene sequence: CDR1 SGHAT, CDR2 FQDESV (reference sequence). The CDR3 has 13 amino acids. The CDR3 region has the DNA TGTGCCAGTGGCGCGGGAGGGCCGAATGAGCAGTTATTC. Translation: CASGAGGPNEQLF. Variable domain in full (rest from reference TRBV11-1 and TRBJ2-1): EAEVAQSPRYKITEKSQAVAFWCDPISGHATLYWYRQILGQGPELLVQFQDESVVDDSQLPKDRFSAERLKGVDSTLKIQPAELGDSAMYLCASGAGGPNEQLFGPGTRLTVL.

With respect to this clonotype: At one end the junction does not follow the germline gene, possibly because of a read error. The rearrangement joins TRBV11-2 to TRBJ2-7, with D tentatively TRBD2 (6 bases). The CDR3 is 12 amino acids. Germline V gene data show CDR1 as SGHAT and CDR2 as FQNNGV. The CDR3 is CASSPGGYEQCF. The CDR3 DNA sequence: TGTGCCAGCAGTCCCGGGGGATACGAGCAGTGCTTT.

As regards this clonotype: A junction boundary mismatches the germline segment, possibly from a read error. The chain combines TRBV29-1 with TRBJ1-5; 7 nucleotides agree with TRBD1. Looked up from germline, CDR1 is SQVTM and CDR2 is ANQGSEA. CDR3 length: 14 residues. CDR3: CSAATGSKSQPHHF. The CDR3 nucleotides are TGCAGCGCAGCGACAGGGAGTAAAAGTCAGCCCCATCATTTT.

To note about this clonotype: Just one base apart from a much larger clone, this may be a read error. V usage is TRBV28 and J usage is TRBJ2-7; the D call may be TRBD1 or TRBD2 (5 bases each). V was clipped by 7 bases and J by 7 bases, with 17 bases between them. The CDR3 consists of 13 residues. Germline values: CDR1 MDHEN, CDR2 SYDVKM. CDR3 protein: CASTSARDGEQYF. CDR3 coding DNA: TGTGCCAGCACCTCCGCCCGGGACGGAGAGCAGTACTTC.

Comment on this clonotype: A junction boundary mismatches the germline segment, possibly from a read error. The genes are TRBV5-4 and TRBJ2-7; unclear D gene. Germline values: CDR1 SGHNT, CDR2 YYREEE (reference sequence). This CDR3 is 13 amino acids long. The CDR3 DNA follows: TGTGCCAGCGGCTTCGCCTCATCAGGCGAGCAGTACTTC. Amino acids: CASGFASSGEQYF.

Worth noting for this clonotype: One end of the junction fails to match germline, which may point to a read error. V usage is TRBV11-2 and J usage is TRBJ2-2; either TRBD1 or TRBD2 may supply D (5 bases each). Per germline, CDR1 SGHAT and CDR2 FQNNGV. The length of the CDR3 is 16 residues. The CDR3 sequence is CASSYRRVANNGELFF. CDR3 bases: TGTGCCAGCAGCTACCGCAGGGTGGCGAACAACGGGGAGTTGTTTTTT. Using reference TRBV11-2 and TRBJ2-2 for the parts outside the CDR3, the full variable domain is EAGVAQSPRYKIIEKRQSVAFWCNPISGHATLYWYQQILGQGPKLLIQFQNNGVVDDSQLPKDRFSAERLKGVDSTLKIQPAKLEDSAVYLCASSYRRVANNGELFFGEGSRLTVL.

The chain combines TRBV6-1 with TRBJ2-4; 9 nucleotides align to TRBD1. With V trimmed by 4 bases and J by 3 bases, 7 bases remained unmatched. The CDR3 is made up of 16 amino acids. Germline loops: CDR1 MNHNS, CDR2 SASEGT. CDR3 sequence: CASSVTGGLGKNIQYF. DNA for the CDR3: TGTGCCAGCAGTGTGACAGGGGGGTTAGGCAAAAACATTCAGTACTTC.

As to this clonotype: The CDR3 does not close with the conserved phenylalanine or tryptophan, likely indicating a read error. This chain links TRBV29-1 with TRBJ1-1; D call uncertain. The CDR3 contains 15 residues. Looked up from germline, CDR1 is SQVTM and CDR2 is ANQGSEA. With 7 bases removed from V and 0 bases from J, the gap between germline ends came to 18 bases. The CDR3: CSGAPGWSMNTEAFL. The DNA of the CDR3 is TGCAGCGGGGCACCAGGTTGGTCCATGAACACTGAAGCTTTCCTT.

The chain links TRBV5-1 to TRBJ2-5; 7 nucleotides line up with TRBD2. The CDR3 has 15 amino acids. The J segment lost 5 bases and the V segment lost 5 bases, leaving 12 bases of the junction unmatched. Germline V lookup: CDR1 SGHRS, CDR2 YFSETQ. CDR3: CASSPTPSAGETQYF. In nucleotides, the CDR3 is TGCGCCAGCAGTCCAACCCCCTCAGCGGGGGAGACCCAGTACTTC.

V and J are TRBV4-2 and TRBJ1-1; D is uncertain. The germline gives CDR1 LGHNA, CDR2 YNFKEQ. CDR3 length equals 11 residues. Trimming removed 8 bases at V and 7 bases at J, with 11 bases between. CDR3 sequence: CASGPAIEAFF. CDR3 bases: TGTGCCAGCGGCCCGGCAATTGAAGCTTTCTTT.

Notes on this clonotype: A read error is likely, as this CDR3 ends without the conserved phenylalanine or tryptophan. CDR3 sequence: CDSSPSVMGDNEQFL. The CDR3 DNA reads as TGTGACAGCTCTCCCAGCGTGATGGGCGACAATGAGCAGTTCCTC. The chain recombines TRBV7-8 with TRBJ2-1, with D uncertain. Looked up from germline, CDR1 is SGHVS and CDR2 is FQNEAQ. The CDR3 is made up of 15 amino acids.

Turning to this clonotype: A clone one base away is much larger, so this may be a read error. This sequence joins TRBV19 and TRBJ2-7; 7 bases fit TRBD2. Germline assignment: CDR1 LNHDA and CDR2 SQIVND (reference sequence). The CDR3 is 14 residues long. The CDR3 spells CVSSYQAGTYEQYF. In nucleotides, the CDR3 is TGTGTCAGTAGTTATCAAGCGGGAACCTACGAGCAGTACTTC.

Note on this clonotype: The junction and the germline gene differ at one end; a read error may be behind it. The genes are TRBV6-2 or TRBV6-3 and TRBJ2-1; 8 nucleotides match TRBD2. Germline-derived CDR1 and CDR2 are MNHEY and SVGEGT. The CDR3 has 15 residues. CDR3 in amino acids: CASSRRLLAVNEQFF. The CDR3 nucleotides read TGTGCCAGCAGTCGACGACTACTAGCGGTCAACGAGCAATTCTTC.

For this clonotype: The junction and the germline gene differ at one end; a read error may be behind it. The chain links TRBV4-3 to TRBJ2-3; 16 bases are a match to TRBD2. This CDR3 contains 19 residues. Germline-derived CDR1 and CDR2 are LGHNA and YSLEER. The DNA for the CDR3 is TGCGCCAGCAGCCAAAGGGGACTAGCGGGAGGGCCTAGTACAGATATGCAGTATTTT. This encodes CASSQRGLAGGPSTDMQYF.

A few counts support this clonotype. An end of the junction differs from the germline gene, which may be a read error. The chain uses TRBV4-1 and TRBJ1-6; 10 positions agree with TRBD1. CDR1 and CDR2 from the germline V gene are MGHRA and YSYEKL. CDR3 length: 17 residues. The CDR3 here is CVSSQDRGQGRGSPLHF. DNA for the CDR3: TGCGTCAGCAGCCAAGATCGGGGACAGGGGCGTGGGTCACCCCTCCACTTT.

This sequence joins TRBV11-2 and TRBJ2-5, with D possibly being TRBD2 (6 bases). The CDR3 spans 15 residues. The ends were cut back, 2 bases at V and 12 bases at J, with 22 bases in the middle. Germline V lookup: CDR1 SGHAT, CDR2 FQNNGV. CDR3 nucleotide sequence: TGTGCCAGCAGCTTATCCCCCCATGACGGGGAGGCCAAGTACTTC. It is translated as CASSLSPHDGEAKYF.

Concerning this clonotype: A read error is likely, as this CDR3 ends without the conserved phenylalanine or tryptophan. The chain couples TRBV6-4 to TRBJ2-2; no definite D call. CDR1 is MRHNA, CDR2 SNTAGT, per germline. CDR3 length: 14 amino acids. CDR3 sequence reads: CASSVSVNTGELFL. The CDR3 DNA is TGTGCCAGCAGTGTATCAGTTAACACCGGTGAGCTGTTTCTT.

With regard to this clonotype: A read error may produce the germline difference seen at one junction end. The V call is TRBV6-2 or TRBV6-3, the J call TRBJ1-5; D unclear. The CDR3 consists of 14 residues. Germline V gives CDR1 MNHEY, CDR2 SVGEGT. The CDR3 protein is CVSSYLPSNQPQHF. The CDR3 DNA follows: TGTGTCAGCAGTTACCTACCTAGCAATCAGCCCCAGCATTTT.